The rows below give T cell receptor beta chains drawn from one sample of a study of glioma-infiltrating T cells after dendritic cell vaccination. Here immunoSEQ multiplex PCR was the method, and the copy in TCRdb shows in-frame clones only, minus some. The data hold about 87,000 clones, with roughly 89% observed a single time. The material sequenced was blood, taken before dendritic cell vaccination. These receptor sequences come from a human donor with glioblastoma. CDR3s include the opening cysteine and the closing phenylalanine or tryptophan. D genes are given only for firm matches.

v_gene	d_gene	j_gene	CDR3nt	CDR3aa
TRBV30	-	TRBJ1-2	TGTGCCTGGAGTGTACGACAGGCGACCAATGGCTACACCTTC	CAWSVRQATNGYTF
TRBV4-1	-	TRBJ2-7	TGCGCCAGCAGCAGAGGGGACAAAACCTACGAGCAGTACTTC	CASSRGDKTYEQYF
TRBV12-5	TRBD2	TRBJ2-1	TGTGCTAGTGGTTTGGGCCTAGCGGGGAACAATGAGCAGTTCTTC	CASGLGLAGNNEQFF
TRBV6-1	-	TRBJ2-3	TGTGCCAGCAGTGATGGGGCAGGGGCCGGCTTGACGCAGTATTTT	CASSDGAGAGLTQYF
TRBV2	TRBD2	TRBJ2-1	TGTGCCAGCAGCCGCGTAGCGGGGGGGCTTAATGAGCAGTTCTTC	CASSRVAGGLNEQFF
TRBV5-4	-	TRBJ1-2	TGTGCCAGCAGCCCGCCGGGACACCTCTCCTATGGCTACACCTTC	CASSPPGHLSYGYTF
TRBV30	-	TRBJ2-3	TGTGCCTGGCGGGAGAGCACAGATACGCAGTATTTT	CAWRESTDTQYF
TRBV29-1	TRBD1	TRBJ1-2	TGCAGCGATAGGACAGGGAACTATGGCTACACCTTC	CSDRTGNYGYTF
TRBV2	TRBD1	TRBJ1-2	TGTGCCAGCAGTCAATTCCTCGACAGGGGATTTCGGGGCTACACCTTC	CASSQFLDRGFRGYTF
TRBV29-1	-	TRBJ2-6	TGCAGCGTTCAAGGGGCTTGGGGGGCCAACGTCCTGACTTTC	CSVQGAWGANVLTF